These T cell receptor beta chains were read from a single sample in a study of T cells in Graves' hyperthyroidism and ophthalmopathy. MiXCR, run by TCRdb on the multiplex PCR reads, gives a single entry per CDR3 protein. In the table there are 750,000 to 950,000 distinct CDR3 sequences, about two fifths of which are singletons. Sequenced input: blood. The receptors were sampled from a man between 18 and 35 years old with Graves' hyperthyroidism. Both conserved end residues are part of each CDR3. Fields, in order: J gene, V gene, clone size, D gene, CDR3 DNA, CDR3 protein. The D gene is left open where the match is weak. Only some rows state a clone size, as once, few, many or a class for expanded clones.

j_call: TRBJ1-5
v_call: TRBV2
clone_size: many
d_call: .
cdr3_nt: TGTGCCAGCAGTGAAGAACAGGGCTGGGGACAGCCCCAGCATTTT
cdr3_aa: CASSEEQGWGQPQHF

j_call: TRBJ2-5
v_call: TRBV6-5
clone_size: few
d_call: TRBD2
cdr3_nt: TGTGCCAGCACGGCTAGCGGGCGAGAGACCCAGTACTTC
cdr3_aa: CASTASGRETQYF

j_call: TRBJ2-2
v_call: TRBV7-2
clone_size: .
d_call: .
cdr3_nt: TGTGCCAGCAGCCCTCGGGTCCCCACCGGGGAGCTGTTTTTT
cdr3_aa: CASSPRVPTGELFF

j_call: TRBJ2-7
v_call: TRBV12-3/TRBV12-4
clone_size: few
d_call: .
cdr3_nt: TGTGCCAGCAGCCACCCCAGAGTCTACGAGCAGTACTTC
cdr3_aa: CASSHPRVYEQYF

j_call: TRBJ2-7
v_call: TRBV11-2
clone_size: .
d_call: TRBD2
cdr3_nt: TGTGCCAGCAGCTTAGAAGGACTAGCTTCCTACGAGCAGTACTTC
cdr3_aa: CASSLEGLASYEQYF

j_call: TRBJ1-1
v_call: TRBV4-1
clone_size: few
d_call: .
cdr3_nt: TGCGCCAGCAGCCATCCGTCAGGGGCTGAAGCTTTCTTT
cdr3_aa: CASSHPSGAEAFF

j_call: TRBJ1-1
v_call: TRBV20-1
clone_size: .
d_call: .
cdr3_nt: TGCAGTGCTTTCAGTGTTTCCATGAACACTGAAGCTTTCTTT
cdr3_aa: CSAFSVSMNTEAFF

j_call: TRBJ2-5
v_call: TRBV6-5
clone_size: .
d_call: .
cdr3_nt: TGTGCCAGCAGTTACCACGGGACGGAAGAGACCCAGTACTTC
cdr3_aa: CASSYHGTEETQYF

j_call: TRBJ1-5
v_call: TRBV24-1
clone_size: many
d_call: .
cdr3_nt: TGTGCCACCAGTGCGTCATATAGCAATCAGCCCCAGCATTTT
cdr3_aa: CATSASYSNQPQHF

j_call: TRBJ1-5
v_call: TRBV11-2
clone_size: many
d_call: TRBD1
cdr3_nt: TGTGCCAGCAGCTCGGGGACAGGGCTAAGTCAGCCCCAGCATTTT
cdr3_aa: CASSSGTGLSQPQHF

j_call: TRBJ1-1
v_call: TRBV6-5
clone_size: .
d_call: .
cdr3_nt: TGTGCCAAGCTGAACACTGAAACTTTCTTT
cdr3_aa: CAKLNTETFF